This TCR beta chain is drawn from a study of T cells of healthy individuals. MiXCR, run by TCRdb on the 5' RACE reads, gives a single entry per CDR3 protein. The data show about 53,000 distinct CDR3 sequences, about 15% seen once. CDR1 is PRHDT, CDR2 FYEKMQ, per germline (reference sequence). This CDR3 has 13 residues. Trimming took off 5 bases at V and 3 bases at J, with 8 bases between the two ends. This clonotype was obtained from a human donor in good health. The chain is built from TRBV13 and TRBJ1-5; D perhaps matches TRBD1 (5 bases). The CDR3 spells CASSQGTNQPQHF. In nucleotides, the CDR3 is TGTGCCAGCAGCCAAGGGACCAATCAGCCCCAGCATTTT.